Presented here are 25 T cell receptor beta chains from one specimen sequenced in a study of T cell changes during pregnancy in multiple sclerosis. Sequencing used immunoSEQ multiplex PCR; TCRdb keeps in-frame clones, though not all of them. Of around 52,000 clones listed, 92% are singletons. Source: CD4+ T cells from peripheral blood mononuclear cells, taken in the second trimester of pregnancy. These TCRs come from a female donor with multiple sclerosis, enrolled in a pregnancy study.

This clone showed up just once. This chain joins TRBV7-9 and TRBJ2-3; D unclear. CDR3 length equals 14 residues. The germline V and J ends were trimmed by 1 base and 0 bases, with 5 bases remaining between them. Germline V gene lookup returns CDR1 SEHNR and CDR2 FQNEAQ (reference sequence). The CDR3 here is CASSLGLSTDTQYF. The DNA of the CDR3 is TGTGCCAGCAGCTTAGGACTGAGCACAGATACGCAGTATTTT.

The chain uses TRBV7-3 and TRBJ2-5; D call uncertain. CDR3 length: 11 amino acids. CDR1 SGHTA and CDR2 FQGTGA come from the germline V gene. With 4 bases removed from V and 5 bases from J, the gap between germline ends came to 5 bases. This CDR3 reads CASSSLETQYF. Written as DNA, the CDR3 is TGTGCCAGCAGCTCCCTGGAGACCCAGTACTTC.

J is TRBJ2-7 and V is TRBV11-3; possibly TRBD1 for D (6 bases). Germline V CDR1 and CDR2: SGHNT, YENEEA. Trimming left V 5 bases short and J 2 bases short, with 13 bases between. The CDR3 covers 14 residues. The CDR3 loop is CASSPGAGAYEQYF. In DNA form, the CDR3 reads TGTGCCAGCAGCCCAGGGGCAGGGGCCTACGAGCAGTACTTC.

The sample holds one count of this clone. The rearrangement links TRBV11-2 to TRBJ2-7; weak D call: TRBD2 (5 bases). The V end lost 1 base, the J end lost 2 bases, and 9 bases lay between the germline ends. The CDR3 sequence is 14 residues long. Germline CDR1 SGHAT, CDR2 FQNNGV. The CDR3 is CASSLGGLPYEQYF. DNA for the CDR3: TGTGCCAGCAGCTTAGGAGGACTTCCCTACGAGCAGTACTTC.

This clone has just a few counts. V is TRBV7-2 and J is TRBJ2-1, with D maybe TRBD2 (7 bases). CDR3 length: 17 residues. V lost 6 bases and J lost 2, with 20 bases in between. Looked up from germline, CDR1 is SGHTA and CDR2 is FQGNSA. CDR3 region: CASRDSFGGSAYNEQFF. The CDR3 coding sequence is TGTGCCAGCAGGGACAGTTTCGGCGGGAGTGCCTACAATGAGCAGTTCTTC.

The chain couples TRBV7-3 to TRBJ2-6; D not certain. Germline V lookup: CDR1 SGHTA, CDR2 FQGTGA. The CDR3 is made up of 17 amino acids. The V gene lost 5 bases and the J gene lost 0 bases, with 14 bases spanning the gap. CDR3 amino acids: CASSLLGRSSGANVLTF. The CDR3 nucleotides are TGTGCCAGCAGCCTTCTAGGAAGAAGCTCTGGGGCCAACGTCCTGACTTTC.

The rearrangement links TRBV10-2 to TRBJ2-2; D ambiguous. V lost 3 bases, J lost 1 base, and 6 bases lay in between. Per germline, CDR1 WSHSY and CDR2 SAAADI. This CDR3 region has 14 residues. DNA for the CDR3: TGCGCCAGCAGTGAAGCAGGGAACACCGGGGAGCTGTTTTTT. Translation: CASSEAGNTGELFF.

As DNA, the CDR3 is TGTGCCAGCAGCTCCAGGGACTACAATGAGCAGTTCTTC. Encoded protein: CASSSRDYNEQFF. This chain uses TRBV7-9 with TRBJ2-1; D possibly corresponds to TRBD1 (5 bases). Trimming pared 4 bases from V and 3 bases from J, leaving 7 bases between. Germline CDR1 SEHNR, CDR2 FQNEAQ (reference sequence). The CDR3 consists of 13 residues.

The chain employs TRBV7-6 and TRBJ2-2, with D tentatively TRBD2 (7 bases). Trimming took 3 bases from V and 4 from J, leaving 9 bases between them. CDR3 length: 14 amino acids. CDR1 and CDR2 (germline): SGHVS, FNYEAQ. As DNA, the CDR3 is TGTGCCAGCAGCTTGGGAGGGGGCACCGGGGAGCTGTTTTTT. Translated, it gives CASSLGGGTGELFF.

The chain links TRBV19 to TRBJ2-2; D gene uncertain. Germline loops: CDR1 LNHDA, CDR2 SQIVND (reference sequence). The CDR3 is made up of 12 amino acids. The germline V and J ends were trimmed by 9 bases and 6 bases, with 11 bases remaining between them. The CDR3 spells CASSEASGELFF. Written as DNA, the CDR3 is TGTGCCAGCTCAGAGGCGTCCGGGGAGCTGTTTTTT. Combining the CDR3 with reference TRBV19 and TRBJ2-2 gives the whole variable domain DGGITQSPKYLFRKEGQNVTLSCEQNLNHDAMYWYRQDPGQGLRLIYYSQIVNDFQKGDIAEGYSVSREKKESFPLTVTSAQKNPTAFYLCASSEASGELFFGEGSRLTVL.

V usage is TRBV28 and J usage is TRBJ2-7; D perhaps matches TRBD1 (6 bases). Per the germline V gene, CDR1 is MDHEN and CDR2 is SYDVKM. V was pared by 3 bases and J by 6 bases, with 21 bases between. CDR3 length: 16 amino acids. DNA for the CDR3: TGTGCCAGCAGTTTGCGCGAGGGGGTTATAGCGCGCGAGCAGTACTTC. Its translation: CASSLREGVIAREQYF.

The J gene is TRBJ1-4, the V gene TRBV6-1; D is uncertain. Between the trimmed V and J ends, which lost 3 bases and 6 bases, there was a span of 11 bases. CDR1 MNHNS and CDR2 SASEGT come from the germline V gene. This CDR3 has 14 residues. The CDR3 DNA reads TGTGCCAGCAGTGAGGGCGGGTTCTATGAAAAACTGTTTTTT. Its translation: CASSEGGFYEKLFF.

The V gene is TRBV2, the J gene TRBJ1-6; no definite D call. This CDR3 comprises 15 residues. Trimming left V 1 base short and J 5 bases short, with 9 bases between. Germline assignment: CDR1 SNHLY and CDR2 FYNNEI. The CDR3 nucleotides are TGTGCCAGCAGTGAAGGGGCACTAGATAATTCACCCCTCCACTTT. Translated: CASSEGALDNSPLHF. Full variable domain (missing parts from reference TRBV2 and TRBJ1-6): EPEVTQTPSHQVTQMGQEVILRCVPISNHLYFYWYRQILGQKVEFLVSFYNNEISEKSEIFDDQFSVERPDGSNFTLKIRSTKLEDSAMYFCASSEGALDNSPLHFGNGTRLTVT.

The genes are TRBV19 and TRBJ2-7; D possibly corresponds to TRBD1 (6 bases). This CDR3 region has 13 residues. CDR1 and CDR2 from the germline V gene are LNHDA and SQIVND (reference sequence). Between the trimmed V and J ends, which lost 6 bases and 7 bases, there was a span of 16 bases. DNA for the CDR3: TGTGCCAGTAGGGACAGTCCCCTGGGGGAGCAGTACTTC. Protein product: CASRDSPLGEQYF.

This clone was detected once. This CDR3 reads CASSPRGGIYNEQFF. The CDR3, as DNA: TGTGCCAGCAGTCCGAGGGGCGGGATATACAATGAGCAGTTCTTC. This chain uses TRBV6-1 with TRBJ2-1, with a possible D match to TRBD2 (6 bases). The CDR3 runs to 15 residues. Germline values: CDR1 MNHNS, CDR2 SASEGT. Trimming took 5 bases from V and 4 from J, leaving 15 bases between them.

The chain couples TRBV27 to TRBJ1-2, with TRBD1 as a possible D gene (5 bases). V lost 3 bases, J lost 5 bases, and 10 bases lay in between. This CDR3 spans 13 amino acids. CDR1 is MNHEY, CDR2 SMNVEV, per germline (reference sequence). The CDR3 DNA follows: TGTGCCAGCAGTTTCCGGGACTTTTATGGCTACACCTTC. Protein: CASSFRDFYGYTF.

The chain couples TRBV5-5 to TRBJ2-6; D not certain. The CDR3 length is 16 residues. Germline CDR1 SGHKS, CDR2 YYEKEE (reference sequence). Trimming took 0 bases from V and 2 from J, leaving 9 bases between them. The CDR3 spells CASSLVVRTGANVLTF. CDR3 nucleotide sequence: TGTGCCAGCAGCTTGGTTGTCAGGACTGGGGCCAACGTCCTGACTTTC.

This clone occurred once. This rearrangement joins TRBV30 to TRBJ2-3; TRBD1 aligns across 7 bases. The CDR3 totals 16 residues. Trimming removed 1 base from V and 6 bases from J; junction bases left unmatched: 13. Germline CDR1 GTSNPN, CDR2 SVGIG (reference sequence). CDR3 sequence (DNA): TGTGCCTGGAGTGGCCCGCACAGGGGTAAGCGGGATACGCAGTATTTT. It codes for CAWSGPHRGKRDTQYF.

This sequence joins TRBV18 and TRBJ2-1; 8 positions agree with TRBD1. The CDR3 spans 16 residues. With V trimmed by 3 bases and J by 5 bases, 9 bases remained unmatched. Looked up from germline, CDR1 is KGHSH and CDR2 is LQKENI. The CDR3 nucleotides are TGTGCCAGCTCACCTAGGGGACAGGCCTACCACAATGAGCAGTTCTTC. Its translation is CASSPRGQAYHNEQFF.

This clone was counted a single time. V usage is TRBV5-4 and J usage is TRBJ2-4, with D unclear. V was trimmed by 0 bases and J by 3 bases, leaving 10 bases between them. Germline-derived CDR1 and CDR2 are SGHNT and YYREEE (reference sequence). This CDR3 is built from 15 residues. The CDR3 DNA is TGTGCCAGCAGCTTGGGAGGTACTGGCAAAAACATTCAGTACTTC. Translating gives CASSLGGTGKNIQYF.

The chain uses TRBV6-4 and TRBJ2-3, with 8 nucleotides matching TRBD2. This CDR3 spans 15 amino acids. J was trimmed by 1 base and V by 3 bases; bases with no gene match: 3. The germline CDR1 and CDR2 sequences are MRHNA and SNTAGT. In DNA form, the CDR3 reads TGTGCCAGCAGTGATCGGGGGGGAGGCACAGATACGCAGTATTTT. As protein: CASSDRGGGTDTQYF.

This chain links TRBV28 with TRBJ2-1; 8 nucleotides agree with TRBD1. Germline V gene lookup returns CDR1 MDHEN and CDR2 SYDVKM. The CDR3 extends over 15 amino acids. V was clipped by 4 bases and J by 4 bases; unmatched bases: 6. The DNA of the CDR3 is TGTGCCAGCAGTTCCCAGGGGGCTCAATACAATGAGCAGTTCTTC. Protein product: CASSSQGAQYNEQFF.

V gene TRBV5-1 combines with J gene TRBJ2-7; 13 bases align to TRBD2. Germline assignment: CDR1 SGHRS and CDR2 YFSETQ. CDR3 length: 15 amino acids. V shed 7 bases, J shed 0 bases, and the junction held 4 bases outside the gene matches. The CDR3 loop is CASAWTSGSSYEQYF. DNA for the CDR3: TGCGCCAGCGCGTGGACTAGCGGGAGCTCCTACGAGCAGTACTTC. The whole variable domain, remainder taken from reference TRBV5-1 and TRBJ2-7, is KAGVTQTPRYLIKTRGQQVTLSCSPISGHRSVSWYQQTPGQGLQFLFEYFSETQRNKGNFPGRFSGRQFSNSRSEMNVSTLELGDSALYLCASAWTSGSSYEQYFGPGTRLTVT.

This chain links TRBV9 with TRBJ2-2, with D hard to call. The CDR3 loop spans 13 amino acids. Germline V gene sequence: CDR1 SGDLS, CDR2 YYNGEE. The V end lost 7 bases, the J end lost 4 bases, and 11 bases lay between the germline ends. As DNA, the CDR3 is TGTGCCAGCTCTTCAGACACCACCGGGGAGCTGTTTTTT. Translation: CASSSDTTGELFF.

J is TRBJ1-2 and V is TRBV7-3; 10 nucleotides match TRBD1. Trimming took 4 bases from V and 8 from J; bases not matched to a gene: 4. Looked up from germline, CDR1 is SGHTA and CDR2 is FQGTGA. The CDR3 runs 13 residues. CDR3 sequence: CASSSGTGVGYTF. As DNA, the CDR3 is TGTGCCAGCAGCTCCGGGACAGGGGTGGGCTACACCTTC.